A selection of T cell receptor beta chains follows, all from one sample in a study of graft-versus-host responses after intestinal transplantation. Sequencing used immunoSEQ multiplex PCR; TCRdb keeps in-frame clones, though not all of them. Here the sample spans 20,000 to 30,000 clones, approximately 85% being singletons. The material sequenced was PBMCs, taken 450 to 480 days after intestinal transplant. Source of these receptors: a human patient who received an intestinal transplant, so some T cells may come from the graft donor. Both conserved end residues are part of each CDR3. A D gene is named only where the DNA matches it firmly. A row's size may be missing; if present it is once, few, many or a size class.

length	D	size	V	J	CDR3	DNA
12	NA	NA	TRBV30	TRBJ2-5	CAWKGGSETQYF	TGTGCCTGGAAGGGGGGATCAGAGACCCAGTACTTC
15	NA	NA	TRBV7-2	TRBJ1-2	CASSRGHEGSHGYTF	TGTGCCAGCAGCCGGGGGCACGAGGGTAGTCATGGCTACACCTTC
12	NA	NA	TRBV4-1	TRBJ2-1	CASSRRDGEQFF	TGCGCCAGCAGCCGCAGGGACGGTGAGCAGTTCTTC
15	NA	NA	TRBV30	TRBJ2-7	CAGDNGASLTGEQYF	TGTGCCGGAGATAATGGGGCTTCTTTAACGGGGGAGCAGTACTTC
12	NA	NA	TRBV5-1	TRBJ2-5	CASNDYGVAQYF	TGCGCCAGCAACGACTACGGGGTGGCCCAGTACTTC
16	TRBD1	NA	TRBV7-9	TRBJ2-3	CASSLRKGAFTDTQYF	TGTGCCAGCAGCTTACGGAAGGGGGCATTCACAGATACGCAGTATTTT
16	NA	NA	TRBV11-2	TRBJ1-6	CASSFPGGRHNSPLHF	TGTGCCAGCAGCTTCCCGGGAGGGAGGCATAATTCACCCCTCCACTTT
14	NA	NA	TRBV30	TRBJ1-5	CAWSRTVSNQPQHF	TGTGCCTGGAGTCGGACAGTGAGCAATCAGCCCCAGCATTTT
14	TRBD2	NA	TRBV5-6	TRBJ2-1	CASSLTSAPREQFF	TGTGCCAGCAGCTTGACTAGCGCACCGCGTGAGCAGTTCTTC
15	NA	NA	TRBV7-7	TRBJ2-1	CASSPGLSSYNEQFF	TGTGCTAGCAGCCCCGGGCTGAGCTCCTACAATGAGCAGTTCTTC
14	NA	NA	TRBV5-4	TRBJ2-3	CASRQSSGSDTQYF	TGTGCCAGCAGGCAGAGTTCAGGGTCAGATACGCAGTATTTT
15	NA	NA	TRBV2	TRBJ1-5	CASSVDFGSNQPQHF	TGTGCCAGCAGTGTGGATTTTGGAAGCAATCAGCCCCAGCATTTT
15	TRBD2	once	TRBV6-8	TRBJ2-1	CASSYASGDYNEQFF	TGTGCCAGCAGTTACGCTAGCGGGGACTACAATGAGCAGTTCTTC
13	NA	NA	TRBV18	TRBJ2-5	CASSPRGKETQYF	TGTGCCAGCTCACCTCGGGGGAAAGAGACCCAGTACTTC
15	TRBD2	once	TRBV30	TRBJ2-4	CAWSLSGRLENIQYF	TGTGCCTGGAGTCTTAGCGGGAGGCTCGAAAACATTCAGTACTTC
15	TRBD1	NA	TRBV6-5	TRBJ1-5	CASSSDRASNQPQHF	TGTGCCAGCAGCTCCGACAGGGCGAGCAATCAGCCCCAGCATTTT
15	TRBD1	NA	TRBV6-1	TRBJ1-4	CASSEGDRVREKLFF	TGTGCCAGCAGTGAAGGCGACAGGGTGAGAGAAAAACTGTTTTTT
17	NA	NA	TRBV7-6	TRBJ1-3	CASSLVTPGGGGNTIYF	TGTGCCAGCAGCTTAGTCACTCCGGGGGGCGGTGGAAACACCATATATTTT
14	TRBD1	NA	TRBV6-5	TRBJ1-6	CASSPDRGNSPLHF	TGTGCCAGCAGTCCGGACAGGGGGAATTCACCCCTCCACTTT
16	NA	NA	TRBV11-3	TRBJ2-1	CASSFLAKGSYNEQFF	TGTGCCAGCAGCTTCCTAGCGAAAGGGTCCTACAATGAGCAGTTCTTC
13	NA	NA	TRBV6-5	TRBJ2-5	CASSYDQGETQYF	TGTGCCAGCAGTTACGATCAGGGAGAGACCCAGTACTTC
13	NA	NA	TRBV10-1	TRBJ2-7	CATSQGLYYEQYF	TGCGCCACGTCTCAAGGGCTGTACTACGAGCAGTACTTC
13	NA	NA	TRBV7-2	TRBJ2-3	CASSLRTPDTQYF	TGTGCCAGCAGCTTGCGAACCCCAGATACGCAGTATTTT
14	NA	NA	TRBV19	TRBJ1-5	CASRLRGIGQPQHF	TGTGCCAGTAGGTTAAGGGGGATCGGTCAGCCCCAGCATTTT
14	NA	NA	TRBV25-1	TRBJ2-3	CASSELRVTDTQYF	TGTGCCAGCAGTGAACTCCGGGTAACAGATACGCAGTATTTT
14	NA	NA	TRBV6-5	TRBJ1-1	CASRGRDPSTEAFF	TGTGCCAGCAGGGGGCGGGACCCCAGCACTGAAGCTTTCTTT
13	NA	NA	TRBV7-9	TRBJ1-1	CASSLLVQAEAFF	TGTGCCAGCAGCTTATTAGTCCAGGCTGAAGCTTTCTTT
14	NA	NA	TRBV5-1	TRBJ1-4	CASSLQGLGEKLFF	TGCGCCAGCAGCTTGCAGGGGCTGGGTGAAAAACTGTTTTTT
14	NA	NA	TRBV5-1	TRBJ2-7	CASSFQGQRYEQYF	TGCGCCAGCAGCTTTCAGGGGCAGCGGTACGAGCAGTACTTC
16	TRBD1	NA	TRBV5-6	TRBJ2-5	CASSSRTGLYQETQYF	TGTGCCAGCAGCTCCCGGACAGGGCTGTACCAAGAGACCCAGTACTTC
18	NA	NA	TRBV18	TRBJ2-4	CASSPLGLSPLAKNIQYF	TGTGCCAGCTCACCTTTGGGACTTTCGCCTTTGGCCAAAAACATTCAGTACTTC
15	NA	NA	TRBV5-6	TRBJ2-2	CASSLGQLNTGELFF	TGTGCCAGCAGCTTGGGGCAATTGAACACCGGGGAGCTGTTTTTT
15	TRBD1	NA	TRBV6-6	TRBJ1-5	CASSDRGRGNQPQHF	TGTGCCAGCTCGGACAGGGGAAGGGGCAATCAGCCCCAGCATTTT
16	TRBD2	NA	TRBV9	TRBJ2-1	CASSVPRLAGGNEQFF	TGTGCCAGCAGCGTACCCCGACTAGCGGGAGGGAATGAGCAGTTCTTC
13	TRBD1	NA	TRBV2	TRBJ2-3	CASGGQGSDTQYF	TGTGCCAGCGGGGGACAGGGATCAGATACGCAGTATTTT
15	TRBD1	NA	TRBV6-5	TRBJ2-1	CASSSDRGAYNEQFF	TGTGCCAGCAGCTCCGACAGGGGAGCCTACAATGAGCAGTTCTTC
13	NA	NA	TRBV6-5	TRBJ1-1	CASSARGNTEAFF	TGTGCCAGCAGCGCTAGGGGGAACACTGAAGCTTTCTTT
12	NA	NA	TRBV7-9	TRBJ2-4	CASSRMGEDQYF	TGTGCCAGCAGTCGCATGGGAGAGGATCAGTACTTC
14	TRBD1	NA	TRBV6-5	TRBJ2-3	CASRQTQGPDTQYF	TGTGCCAGCAGACAAACACAGGGGCCAGATACGCAGTATTTT
14	TRBD2	NA	TRBV13	TRBJ2-3	CASSTWDYTDTQYF	TGTGCCAGCAGCACATGGGACTACACAGATACGCAGTATTTT
14	NA	NA	TRBV15	TRBJ1-4	CATSRSEVGEKLFF	TGTGCCACCAGCAGATCGGAGGTCGGTGAAAAACTGTTTTTT
16	TRBD2	few	TRBV9	TRBJ2-7	CASSVAAGGPQYEQYF	TGTGCCAGCAGCGTAGCCGCGGGAGGGCCTCAGTACGAGCAGTACTTC
13	NA	NA	TRBV7-9	TRBJ2-3	CASSLEGTDTQYF	TGTGCCAGCAGCTTAGAGGGCACAGATACGCAGTATTTT
13	TRBD1	NA	TRBV7-8	TRBJ1-5	CASSWTGYQPQHF	TGTGCCAGCAGCTGGACAGGGTATCAGCCCCAGCATTTT
15	NA	NA	TRBV29-1	TRBJ2-2	CSVPLGGPNTGGLFF	TGCAGCGTTCCCTTGGGAGGCCCCAACACTGGGGGGCTGTTTTTT
14	TRBD2	NA	TRBV5-4	TRBJ2-5	CASSLGLAGETQYF	TGTGCCAGCAGCTTGGGGTTAGCGGGAGAGACCCAGTACTTC
15	NA	NA	TRBV7-9	TRBJ1-2	CASSFPRSTNYGYTF	TGTGCCAGCAGCTTTCCTAGGTCGACTAACTATGGCTACACCTTC
11	NA	once	TRBV7-6	TRBJ2-7	CASSLGRVQYF	TGTGCCAGCAGCTTAGGGCGTGTGCAGTACTTC
13	NA	once	TRBV7-3	TRBJ1-1	CASTADQGTEAFF	TGTGCCAGCACCGCTGATCAGGGGACTGAAGCTTTCTTT
12	NA	NA	TRBV9	TRBJ2-3	CASSVTLDTQYF	TGTGCCAGCAGCGTTACCCTAGATACGCAGTATTTT
13	NA	NA	TRBV6-5	TRBJ2-5	CASSFGGRETQYF	TGTGCCAGCAGTTTCGGGGGGCGAGAGACCCAGTACTTC
12	NA	NA	TRBV29-1	TRBJ1-3	CSVAPGGNTIYF	TGCAGCGTTGCCCCGGGAGGAAACACCATATATTTT
15	NA	once	TRBV2	TRBJ2-2	CASSEAPAGTGELFF	TGTGCCAGCAGTGAAGCCCCGGCCGGCACCGGGGAGCTGTTTTTT
16	TRBD1	NA	TRBV9	TRBJ1-3	CASSVEGARSGNTIYF	TGTGCCAGCAGCGTAGAGGGGGCCCGCTCTGGAAACACCATATATTTT
12	NA	once	TRBV29-1	TRBJ1-2	CSVVLANDGYTF	TGCAGCGTTGTCCTCGCTAACGATGGCTACACCTTC
14	NA	NA	TRBV6-9	TRBJ2-5	CASRTTGEGETQYF	TGTGCCAGCAGAACGACAGGGGAGGGGGAGACCCAGTACTTC
13	NA	few	TRBV6-9	TRBJ2-2	CASSEAGTGELFF	TGTGCCAGCAGTGAAGCGGGCACCGGGGAGCTGTTTTTT
15	NA	NA	TRBV11-2	TRBJ2-1	CASSLDSRAYNEQFF	TGTGCCAGCAGCTTAGATAGTCGCGCCTACAATGAGCAGTTCTTC
12	TRBD2	NA	TRBV29-1	TRBJ2-7	CSVVAGPYEQYF	TGCAGCGTCGTAGCGGGACCCTACGAGCAGTACTTC
13	NA	once	TRBV9	TRBJ2-7	CASSVDFSREQYF	TGTGCCAGCAGCGTCGACTTTTCGCGGGAGCAGTACTTC